The T cell receptor beta chain described here comes from a study of cytomegalovirus exposure and HLA in healthy donors. This CDR3 has 14 amino acids. Trimming removed 0 bases from V and 11 bases from J, with 17 bases in between. In germline, CDR1 is SGHRS, CDR2 YFSETQ. Study-wide results and caveats: The authors later found most CMV-associated TCR beta chains appeared HLA-restricted. CMV antigen specificity was confirmed in vitro for a few CMV-associated chains.

A multiplex PCR was run with 60 Vbeta primers and 13 Jbeta primers. Some clones are missing from TCRdb's copy, which holds only in-frame ones; the method was immunoSEQ multiplex PCR. The data show about 190,000 clones, around 87% seen once. Of note for this clone: Antigen unknown.

The sample was PBMCs. This chain uses TRBV5-1 with TRBJ2-5, with a tentative D call TRBD1 (5 bases). This clonotype originated in a man younger than 40 in good health and CMV-seronegative. CDR3 bases: TGCGCCAGCAGCTTGGAGGCAGGGTCGTCGGAGCAGTACTTC. As protein: CASSLEAGSSEQYF.